This TCR beta chain is from a study of blood T cell repertoires in COVID-19. Study details: Acute-phase and convalescent COVID-19 samples originated in the United States, Italy and Spain. Sources were T cells, B-cell-depleted T cells, or PBMCs; the material itself was cDNA or gDNA.

Authors' methods: From reference gene primer amplification, estimates of nucleated cell counts were derived. The table came from immunoSEQ multiplex PCR; TCRdb's copy has only in-frame clones and leaves some out. V and J calls and clone size are given by that table; D and trimming were obtained from the DNA. The table lists 210,000 or so clones, more than 60% of them singletons. Concerning this clone: The limits of the CDR3 on the DNA are not certain, so only TCRdb's listed CDR3 is given.

The specimen was peripheral blood. The TCR sequence derives from a man aged 45-65 years who had recovered from COVID-19.

CDR3 region: CARSLWGQGTQQYF. The chain couples TRBV7-5 to TRBJ2-7; the table's D gene call, TRBD1, was not cross checked with the DNA. TRBV7-5 represents a pseudogene. The CDR3 has 14 amino acids, counting both end residues.